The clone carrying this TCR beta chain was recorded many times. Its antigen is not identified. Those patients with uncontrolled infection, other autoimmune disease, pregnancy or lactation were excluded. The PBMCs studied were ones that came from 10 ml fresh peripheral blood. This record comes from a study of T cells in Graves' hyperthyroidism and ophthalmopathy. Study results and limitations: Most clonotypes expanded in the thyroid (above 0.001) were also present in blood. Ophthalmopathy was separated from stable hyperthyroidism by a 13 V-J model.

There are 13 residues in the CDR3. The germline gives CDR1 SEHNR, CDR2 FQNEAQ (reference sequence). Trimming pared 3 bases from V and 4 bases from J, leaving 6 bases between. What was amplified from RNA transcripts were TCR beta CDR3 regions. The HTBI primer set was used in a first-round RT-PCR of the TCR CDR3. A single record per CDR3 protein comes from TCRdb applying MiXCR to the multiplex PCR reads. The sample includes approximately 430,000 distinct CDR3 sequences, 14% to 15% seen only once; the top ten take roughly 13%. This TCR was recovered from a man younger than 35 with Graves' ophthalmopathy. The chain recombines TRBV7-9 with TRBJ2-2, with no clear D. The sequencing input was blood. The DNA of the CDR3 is TGTGCCAGCAGCTTTAGCTCCACCGGGGAGCTGTTTTTT. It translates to CASSFSSTGELFF.